The 6 T cell receptor beta chains presented below share a single source sample, sequenced in a study of tumor-infiltrating lymphocytes in primary liver carcinoma. Germline DNA was also extracted, while the blood RNA originated from unsorted whole blood. With a constant-region primer, TCR beta cDNA was made from approximately 500 ng of total RNA. Slightly modified ARM-PCR, run as three nested multiplex PCR rounds, produced the TCR beta libraries. The study ran its first two PCR rounds for about 11 cycles each, using TRBV1-TRBV30 forward primers and a C-beta reverse primer. A single record per CDR3 protein comes from TCRdb applying MiXCR to the multiplex PCR reads. This table holds approximately 330,000 distinct CDR3 sequences, less than 65% found once. The sample taken for sequencing was peripheral blood. The receptors were sampled from a man aged 35-49 years with primary liver carcinoma and hepatitis B virus infection.

As regards this clonotype: Sequence at one end of the junction differs from germline and may be a read error. The CDR3 here is CVSSSGQWRSAYEQYF. The CDR3, as DNA: TGTGTCAGCAGTTCGGGTCAGTGGCGGAGCGCCTACGAGCAGTACTTC. The rearrangement links TRBV6-2 or TRBV6-3 to TRBJ2-7, with D uncertain. The V gene's germline CDR1 is MNHEY and CDR2 SVGEGT. The CDR3 loop spans 16 amino acids.

The chain is built from TRBV5-6 and TRBJ1-2; the match to TRBD1 covers 7 bases. V gave up 8 bases and J gave up 4 bases; unmatched junction bases: 14. The germline V gene has CDR1 SGHDT and CDR2 YYEEEE. This CDR3 spans 15 amino acids. For the CDR3, the DNA is TGTGCCAGGAGCCACGACAGGGCTCTTTTCTATGGCTACACCTTC. Translation gives CARSHDRALFYGYTF.

A remark on this clonotype: Relative to the germline gene, one junction end is altered; a read error may explain this. The genes are TRBV11-2 and TRBJ2-5; no reliable D call. Per germline, CDR1 SGHAT and CDR2 FQNNGV. This CDR3 spans 12 amino acids. CDR3 loop: CASSLDQETHYF. CDR3 in DNA: TGTGCCAGTAGCTTGGACCAAGAGACCCATTACTTC. Together with reference TRBV11-2 and TRBJ2-5, the CDR3 gives the full variable domain: EAGVAQSPRYKIIEKRQSVAFWCNPISGHATLYWYQQILGQGPKLLIQFQNNGVVDDSQLPKDRFSAERLKGVDSTLKIQPAKLEDSAVYLCASSLDQETHYFGPGTRLLVL.

This chain uses TRBV20-1 with TRBJ2-7, with D unresolved. V shed 2 bases and J shed 3 bases, with 11 bases lying between them. From germline, CDR1 is DFQATT and CDR2 SNEGSKA (reference sequence). The CDR3 contains 13 residues. The CDR3 DNA sequence: TGCAGTGCTAGAAAAACCTCAAACTACGAGCAGTACTTC. The encoded protein is CSARKTSNYEQYF.

As to this clonotype: The junction does not match germline at one end; this may be a read error. The chain links TRBV6-1 to TRBJ2-3; perhaps TRBD1 as D (5 bases). Germline-derived CDR1 and CDR2 are MNHNS and SASEGT. CDR3 size: 13 residues. This CDR3 reads CASSVGPTDTHYF. The DNA of the CDR3 is TGTGCCAGCAGTGTTGGTCCGACAGATACGCACTATTTT.

Comment on this clonotype: With a much larger clone just one base away, this may be a read error. The rearrangement links TRBV13 to TRBJ1-6; 11 bases line up with TRBD1. This CDR3 region has 15 residues. Germline V CDR1 and CDR2: PRHDT, FYEKMQ (reference sequence). The CDR3 nucleotides read TGTGTCAGCAGCTTGTTCGGACAGGGGGCTGCACCCCTCCACTTT. Its translation is CVSSLFGQGAAPLHF. Drawing the rest from reference TRBV13 and TRBJ1-6, the complete variable domain is AAGVIQSPRHLIKEKRETATLKCYPIPRHDTVYWYQQGPGQDPQFLISFYEKMQSDKGSIPDRFSAQQFSDYHSELNMSSLELGDSALYFCVSSLFGQGAAPLHFGNGTRLTVT.